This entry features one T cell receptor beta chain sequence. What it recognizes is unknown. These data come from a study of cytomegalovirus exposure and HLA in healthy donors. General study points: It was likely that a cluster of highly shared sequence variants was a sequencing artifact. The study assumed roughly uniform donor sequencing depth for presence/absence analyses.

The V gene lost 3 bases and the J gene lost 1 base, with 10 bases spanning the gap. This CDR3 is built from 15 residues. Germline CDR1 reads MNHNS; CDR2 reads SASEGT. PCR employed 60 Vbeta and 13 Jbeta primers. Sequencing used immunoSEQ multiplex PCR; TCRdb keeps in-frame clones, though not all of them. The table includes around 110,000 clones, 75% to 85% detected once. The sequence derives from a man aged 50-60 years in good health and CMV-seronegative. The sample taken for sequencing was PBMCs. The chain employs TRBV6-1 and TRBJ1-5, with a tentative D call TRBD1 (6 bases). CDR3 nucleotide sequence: TGTGCCAGCAGTGACCCGGACAGAAGCAATCAGCCCCAGCATTTT. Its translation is CASSDPDRSNQPQHF.